This T cell receptor beta chain was sequenced during a study of T cell responses to AZD1222 COVID-19 vaccine. Points from the study as a whole: Clonal diversity may have been underestimated in mostly white British donors. Spike was spanned by vaccine-associated CD4 TCRs, which were dominant at 160-218 and 743-854.

In the case of this clone: What it binds is unknown.

The CDR3 consists of 12 residues. CDR1 SGHRS and CDR2 YFSETQ come from the germline V gene. V was trimmed by 4 bases and J by 6 bases, leaving 10 bases between them. The method was immunoSEQ multiplex PCR; TCRdb's version includes in-frame clones alone and lacks a portion of them. The sample has 130,000 to 150,000 clones; about 91% are singletons. V gene TRBV5-1 combines with J gene TRBJ1-1; D not certain. Sequenced here: peripheral blood, sampled 28 days after the second AZD1222 dose. This TCR derives from an adult who received the AZD1222 COVID-19 vaccine. CDR3 nucleotide sequence: TGCGCCAGCAGCATTCCTAGCCCTGAAGCTTTCTTT. Protein product: CASSIPSPEAFF.